This T cell receptor (beta chain) emerged from a study of T cell changes during pregnancy in multiple sclerosis. Using immunoSEQ multiplex PCR, the repertoire was profiled, and TCRdb retains in-frame clones only, with some absent. The table includes approximately 60,000 clones, around 90% detected once. The J segment lost 1 base and the V segment lost 1 base, leaving 13 bases of the junction unmatched. The CDR3 is made up of 20 amino acids. The V gene's germline CDR1 is LGHNA and CDR2 YSLEER. The TCR was taken from a female donor with multiple sclerosis, enrolled in a pregnancy study. The source material was peripheral blood, sampled before pregnancy. The chain recombines TRBV4-3 with TRBJ1-1, with TRBD1 identical over 12 bases. CDR3 amino acids: CASSQAGTGGSGGPNTEAFF. CDR3 bases: TGCGCCAGCAGCCAAGCCGGGACAGGGGGCAGCGGAGGTCCGAACACTGAAGCTTTCTTT.